This T cell receptor beta chain was obtained from a study of regulatory T cells in long-lasting Graves disease. This clonotype showed up many times. Its antigen is unidentified. Study-wide points: With some 2,700 shared public clonotypes, persistent patients exceeded new patients, who shared 966.

Noted time point: newly diagnosed GD, antithyroid drugs for less than 3 months. Scientists built the TCR library using RNA that was extracted from PBMCs. CDR3-region Arm-PCR and iRepertoire HTBI primers produced the TCR beta libraries. Each CDR3 protein gets one entry after TCRdb re-called the multiplex PCR reads with MiXCR. The sample has around 450,000 distinct CDR3 sequences, 16% seen once. V dropped 10 bases and J dropped 6 bases, with 25 bases sitting between them. The germline gives CDR1 MNHNS, CDR2 SASEGT. The CDR3 sequence is 15 residues long. Another study also made use of these data, one on T cells in Graves' hyperthyroidism and ophthalmopathy. That work states: On the basis of clinical symptoms, serum thyroxine and TRAb, thyroid ultrasound and orbital computed tomography, diagnoses were made.

This rearrangement joins TRBV6-1 to TRBJ2-7; D is perhaps TRBD1 or TRBD2 (5 bases each). This TCR came from a man in his forties with Graves disease. This specimen was peripheral blood mononuclear cells (PBMCs), taken at new diagnosis, from a patient treated with antithyroid drugs. As DNA, the CDR3 is TGTGCCACCTTTAGATCCCGGGGCCGAACCTCCGAGCAGTACTTC. This sequence encodes CATFRSRGRTSEQYF.